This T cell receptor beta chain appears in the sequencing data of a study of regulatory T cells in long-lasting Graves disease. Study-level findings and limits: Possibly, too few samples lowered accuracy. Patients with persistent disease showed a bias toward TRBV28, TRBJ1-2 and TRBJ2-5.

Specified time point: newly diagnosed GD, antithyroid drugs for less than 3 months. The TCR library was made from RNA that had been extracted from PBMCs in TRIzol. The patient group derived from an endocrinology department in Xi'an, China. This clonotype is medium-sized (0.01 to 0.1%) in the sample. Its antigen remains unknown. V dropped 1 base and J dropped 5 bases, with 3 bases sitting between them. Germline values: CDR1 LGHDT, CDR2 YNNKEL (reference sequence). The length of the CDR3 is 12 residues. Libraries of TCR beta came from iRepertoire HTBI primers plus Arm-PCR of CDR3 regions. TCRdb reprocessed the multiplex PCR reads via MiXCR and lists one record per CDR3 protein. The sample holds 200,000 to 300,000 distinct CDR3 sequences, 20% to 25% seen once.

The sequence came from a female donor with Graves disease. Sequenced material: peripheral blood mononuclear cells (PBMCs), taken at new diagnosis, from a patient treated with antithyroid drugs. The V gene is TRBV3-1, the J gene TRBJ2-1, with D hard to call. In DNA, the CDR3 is TGTGCCAGCAGCCAAGTGAACAATGAGCAGTTCTTC. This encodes CASSQVNNEQFF.